This T cell receptor (beta chain) was recovered during a study of blood T cells in healthy people across ages. Germline CDR1 reads LGHDT; CDR2 reads YNNKEL (reference sequence). CDR3 length: 15 amino acids. Trimming pared 1 base from V and 9 bases from J, leaving 19 bases between. For the second PCR, which ran for 7 to 11 cycles, a sample-barcoded 5' primer and a J-beta primer mix were used. MiXCR, applied by TCRdb to the 5' RACE reads, yields one record per CDR3 protein. This table holds approximately 1,000,000 distinct CDR3 sequences, roughly 45% found once. In the case of this clonotype: Its cognate antigen is unknown.

Staff drew around 10 milliliters of peripheral blood from each donor. PBMCs numbering at least 6.5 million were isolated per sample. RNA extraction gave at least 5 micrograms of total RNA per sample. The study's findings and limits: Diversity of TCR beta per million T cells declined in a roughly linear way with age.

This TCR was recovered from a woman aged 60-75 years in good health. This rearrangement joins TRBV3-1 to TRBJ2-7; D possibly corresponds to TRBD2 (5 bases). Sequenced sample: blood. The CDR3, as DNA: TGTGCCAGCAGCCAAGTCAGCCCCCTCCCTAGCTTGCAGTACTTC. As protein: CASSQVSPLPSLQYF.